A single T cell receptor (beta chain) is shown here with its context. Its specific antigen is unknown. Base quality data are lacking; no much larger clone is found one base away. The data belong to a study of blood T cell repertoires in COVID-19 (dated by TCRdb to the early 2020s). As for the study more broadly: Samples from collaborators originated in the United States, Italy and Spain and spanned both the acute and convalescent phases of COVID-19. The prospective study material was composed of cDNA or gDNA derived from T cells, B-cell-depleted T cells, or PBMCs. Deeply sampled blood TCRbeta repertoires from subjects exposed to, actively infected with, or recovered from COVID-19 were included in the dataset. A freely available public database, intended as a resource for researchers studying the immune response to SARS-CoV-2, is where the repertoires were released. Samples were obtained from the ongoing ImmuneRACE study (first 160 participants) and from roughly 1,300 subjects provided by 6 global collaborators. Nearly every sample came with metadata listing a de-identified subject ID, COVID-19 status, age in years and sex. Where available, HLA class I and class II types were taken from metadata supplied by the sample provider and were not determined by assay-based typing. What the study reported, not specific to this receptor: The amount of clinical and demographic metadata varied by source and participant and was provided uncurated.

TCRbeta CDR3 regions were amplified from genomic DNA using the immunoSEQ Assay, a bias-controlled multiplex PCR. As for the authors' bioinformatics: The number of nucleated cells in each sample was estimated from the amplification of reference gene primers within the assay. Sequence reads were collapsed and filtered to measure the absolute abundance of every unique TCRbeta CDR3 rearrangement. For each sample, productive Simpson clonality was calculated as the square root of Simpson's diversity index across productive rearrangements. Held by TCRdb, this immuneACCESS table contains in-frame sequences only and omits some clones. Under half of the omission traces to an unresolved V gene where checked; the cause of the rest is unknown. The V and J calls and clone size were taken over from that table, and D and trimming were inferred from the DNA. The sample data list 230,000 or so clones, and approximately 90% of these were observed just once. The ten largest clones capture roughly 3.4% of the sample.

Participants in the prospective study were aged roughly 18 to 100 years, lived in under 30 United States geographic areas, and enrolled through a virtual design. In the prospective study, participants were assigned to cohorts based on the clinical history participants reported in a screening survey and a study questionnaire. In the prospective study, mobile phlebotomists collected whole blood, serum and a nasopharyngeal or oropharyngeal swab from each participant. Participants in the prospective study had the option to provide additional blood draws and questionnaires over a roughly 2-month period. Before DNA extraction, blood samples from the prospective study were shipped at room temperature or frozen. From the cysteine up to the phenylalanine, the CDR3 has a length of 14 residues. Of the read, only the CDR3 DNA is kept; its 42 bases are in frame from base 1. The germline ends are 14 bases apart after V is trimmed by 3 bases and J by 8 bases. CDR1 SGDLS and CDR2 YYNGEE are derived from the germline V gene.

The chain employs TRBV9 and TRBJ1-4, with no confidently assigned D gene. This TCR was recovered from a woman aged 40-49 years with acute COVID-19. Sample: PBMCs or T cells enriched from blood (not recorded which). CDR3 loop: CASSDGLEGEKLFF. The nucleotide sequence reads as follows: TGTGCCAGCAGCGATGGACTTGAAGGGGAAAAACTGTTTTTT.